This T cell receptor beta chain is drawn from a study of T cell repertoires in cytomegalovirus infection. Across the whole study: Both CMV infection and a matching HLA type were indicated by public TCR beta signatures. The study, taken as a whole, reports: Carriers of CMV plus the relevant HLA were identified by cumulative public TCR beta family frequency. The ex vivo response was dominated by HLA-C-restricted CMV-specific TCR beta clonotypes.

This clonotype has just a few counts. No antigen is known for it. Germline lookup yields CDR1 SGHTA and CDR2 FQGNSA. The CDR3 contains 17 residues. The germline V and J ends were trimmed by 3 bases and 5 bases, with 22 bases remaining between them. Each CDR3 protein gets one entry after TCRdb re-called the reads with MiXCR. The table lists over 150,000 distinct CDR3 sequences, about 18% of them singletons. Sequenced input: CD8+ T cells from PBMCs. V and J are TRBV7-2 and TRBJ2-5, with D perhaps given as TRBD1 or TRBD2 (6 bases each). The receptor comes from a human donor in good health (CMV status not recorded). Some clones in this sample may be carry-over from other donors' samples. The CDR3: CASSFRGPLREEETQYF. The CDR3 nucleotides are TGTGCCAGCAGCTTCCGGGGGCCGCTACGAGAGGAGGAGACCCAGTACTTC. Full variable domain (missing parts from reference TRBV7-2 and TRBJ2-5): GAGVSQSPSNKVTEKGKDVELRCDPISGHTALYWYRQSLGQGLEFLIYFQGNSAPDKSGLPSDRFSAERTGGSVSTLTIQRTQQEDSAVYLCASSFRGPLREEETQYFGPGTRLLVL.